The table lists the clone carrying this T cell receptor beta chain with a few counts. Its specificity is not known. A 5'RACE template-switching step, the method used to make TCR cDNA, added a universal primer site and UMIs. MiXCR, applied by TCRdb to the 5' RACE reads, yields one record per CDR3 protein. The repertoire consists of over 250,000 distinct CDR3 sequences, with over 4.5% occurring once and the leading ten covering roughly 3%. This sample is part of a study of T cells after yellow fever vaccination. About the study: Preparation used SMART-Seq v4 Ultra Low Input for the low-cell-number fractions. Study findings and constraints: Contamination of FACS-sorted repertoires by abundant clonotypes from the bulk population could occur. Subsequent to the booster, the majority of primary-vaccination clones reappeared (roughly 97% CD4, approximately 85% CD8).

Germline V CDR1 and CDR2: MNHEY, SVGAGI. The V and J ends lost 2 bases and 2 bases respectively, with 7 bases between them. The CDR3 loop spans 14 amino acids. V usage is TRBV6-5 and J usage is TRBJ1-5, with D unclear. The source material was CD4+ T cells sorted from PBMCs, sampled on the day of the yellow fever booster vaccination. The TCR comes from a man between 18 and 35 years old who received the YFV17D yellow fever vaccine. CDR3 protein: CASSYRPGNQPQHF. The CDR3 nucleotides read TGTGCCAGCAGTTACCGGCCCGGCAATCAGCCCCAGCATTTT.